The 21 T cell receptor beta chains below were found in one sample sequenced in a study of blood T cell repertoires in COVID-19. Assay: immunoSEQ multiplex PCR; the TCRdb copy retains only in-frame clones and omits some. The table shows about 530,000 clones, with 85% to 90% occurring only once. Sample: peripheral blood. Receptors were obtained from a woman aged 45 to 65 with COVID-19, enrolled during active disease.

DNA for the CDR3: TGTGCCAGCAGTGAAGGGGGCTTCGAGCAGTACTTC. This encodes CASSEGGFEQYF. V usage is TRBV2 and J usage is TRBJ2-7; TRBD1 is a possible D gene (5 bases). The length of the CDR3 is 12 residues. CDR1 is SNHLY, CDR2 FYNNEI, per germline. V gave up 1 base and J gave up 6 bases, with 7 bases separating them.

The rearrangement joins TRBV3-1 (or the pseudogene TRBV3-2) to TRBJ2-7, with 13 bases matching TRBD2. V lost 4 bases and J lost 1; bases outside the gene matches: 4. This CDR3 region has 16 residues. CDR1 and CDR2 (germline): LGHDT, YNNKEL (reference sequence). CDR3 in DNA: TGTGCCAGCAGCCGCGGACTAGCGGGGGTTTCCTACGAGCAGTACTTC. It specifies CASSRGLAGVSYEQYF.

The chain links TRBV11-3 to TRBJ2-1; D may be TRBD2 (5 bases). CDR1 is SGHNT, CDR2 YENEEA, per germline. The length of the CDR3 is 13 residues. V was shortened by 5 bases and J by 9 bases, with 14 bases between the two germline ends. CDR3 sequence: CASSPAPRGEQFF. The CDR3 DNA follows: TGTGCCAGCAGCCCGGCCCCCCGGGGTGAGCAGTTCTTC.

This clone was found a few times. CDR3 residues: CASSQPQGSGNTIYF. In DNA, the CDR3 is TGTGCCAGCAGCCAACCACAGGGGTCTGGAAACACCATATATTTT. The chain couples TRBV5-4 to TRBJ1-3; 7 bases match TRBD1. The V gene's germline CDR1 is SGHNT and CDR2 YYREEE (reference sequence). This CDR3 contains 15 residues. Germline trimming cut 4 bases from V and 1 base from J; bases unmatched to any gene: 5.

The rearrangement uses TRBV5-1 and TRBJ2-3; 9 nucleotides match TRBD2. Per germline, CDR1 SGHRS and CDR2 YFSETQ. This CDR3 region has 17 residues. Unmatched junction bases numbered 8, after V lost 3 bases and J lost 0 bases. The CDR3 reads CASSSGGGAGSTDTQYF. As DNA, the CDR3 is TGCGCCAGCAGCTCGGGCGGGGGGGCCGGTAGCACAGATACGCAGTATTTT.

CDR3 region: CAWSGAGGYNEQFF. Written as DNA, the CDR3 is TGTGCCTGGAGTGGGGCGGGCGGCTACAATGAGCAGTTCTTC. This chain connects TRBV30 to TRBJ2-1; the D gene is possibly TRBD2 (5 bases). V lost 1 base, J lost 3 bases, and 10 bases lay in between. From germline, CDR1 is GTSNPN and CDR2 SVGIG (reference sequence). This CDR3 contains 14 residues.

The genes are TRBV19 and TRBJ1-3, with no clear D. Germline V lookup: CDR1 LNHDA, CDR2 SQIVND (reference sequence). The CDR3 extends over 11 amino acids. V gave up 8 bases and J gave up 4 bases, with 6 bases separating them. In DNA form, the CDR3 reads TGTGCCAGTCGGGAAGGAAACACCATATATTTT. It yields the protein CASREGNTIYF.

This clone was seen a handful of times. This sequence joins TRBV5-4 and TRBJ2-6; possible D gene TRBD2, 5 bases. The CDR3 length is 17 residues. V was shortened by 0 bases and J by 2 bases, with 12 bases between the two germline ends. Germline loops: CDR1 SGHNT, CDR2 YYREEE (reference sequence). This CDR3 is CASSLGQERAGANVLTF. The CDR3 coding sequence is TGTGCCAGCAGCTTGGGGCAGGAGAGGGCTGGGGCCAACGTCCTGACTTTC.

This clone has more than one count but fewer than ten. V usage is TRBV27 and J usage is TRBJ1-1; 7 bases agree with TRBD1. Trimming at V came to 4 bases and at J to 1 base, leaving 3 bases not matched to a gene. The CDR3 is made up of 14 amino acids. The V gene's germline CDR1 is MNHEY and CDR2 SMNVEV (reference sequence). In DNA form, the CDR3 reads TGTGCCAGCAGTTCTAGGACAGGGAACACTGAAGCTTTCTTT. This encodes CASSSRTGNTEAFF.

The chain joins TRBV3-1 (or the pseudogene TRBV3-2) to TRBJ2-7; TRBD1 is a possible D gene (5 bases). The CDR3 sequence is 16 residues long. V was pared by 4 bases and J by 2 bases, with 18 bases between. Per germline, CDR1 LGHDT and CDR2 YNNKEL (reference sequence). CDR3 nucleotides: TGTGCCAGCAGCCCCCGGACATCCCAAGGGACCTACGAGCAGTACTTC. Amino acids: CASSPRTSQGTYEQYF.

In its sample, this clone was seen once. The chain is built from TRBV30 and TRBJ2-1; 9 bases are shared with TRBD1. The CDR3 is 15 residues long. Trimming took 6 bases from V and 8 from J; bases not matched to a gene: 14. Germline CDR1 reads GTSNPN; CDR2 reads SVGIG (reference sequence). The CDR3 is CACQKKGQGSYEQFF. The CDR3 DNA is TGTGCCTGCCAAAAGAAGGGACAGGGCTCTTATGAGCAGTTCTTC.

Only one count was recorded for this clone. The rearrangement links TRBV11-3 to TRBJ2-7, with unresolved D. This CDR3 has 11 residues. Germline V CDR1 and CDR2: SGHNT, YENEEA. V was shortened by 5 bases and J by 4 bases, with 6 bases between the two germline ends. The CDR3 DNA sequence: TGTGCCAGCAGCCCGCAGTACGAGCAGTACTTC. It is translated as CASSPQYEQYF.

The genes are TRBV9 and TRBJ2-7; possibly TRBD1 for D (5 bases). The germline CDR1 and CDR2 sequences are SGDLS and YYNGEE. This CDR3 is built from 14 residues. V was clipped by 0 bases and J by 2 bases, with 9 bases between them. CDR3 region: CASSVEDSTYEQYF. CDR3 nucleotides: TGTGCCAGCAGCGTAGAAGACAGTACCTACGAGCAGTACTTC.

This clone appeared once. The V and J genes are TRBV11-2 and TRBJ2-7, with 9 bases lining up with TRBD2. From germline, CDR1 is SGHAT and CDR2 FQNNGV. The CDR3 runs 15 residues. V was pared by 3 bases and J by 0 bases, with 3 bases of the junction left unmatched. CDR3 in amino acids: CASSFASGASYEQYF. The CDR3 region has the DNA TGTGCCAGCAGCTTTGCTAGCGGGGCCTCCTACGAGCAGTACTTC. Based on the CDR3 plus reference TRBV11-2 and TRBJ2-7, the full variable domain is EAGVAQSPRYKIIEKRQSVAFWCNPISGHATLYWYQQILGQGPKLLIQFQNNGVVDDSQLPKDRFSAERLKGVDSTLKIQPAKLEDSAVYLCASSFASGASYEQYFGPGTRLTVT.

The chain employs TRBV21-1 and TRBJ2-7; whether TRBD1, the table's D call, matches the DNA was not checked. TRBV21-1 is designated a pseudogene. This CDR3 has 12 residues. This chain's CDR3 is CASRGGGYEQYF. The DNA for the CDR3 is TGTGCCAGCAGAGGGGGCGGGTACGAGCAGTACTTC.

V and J are TRBV11-2 and TRBJ1-1; D gene uncertain. V dropped 2 bases and J dropped 5 bases, with 6 bases sitting between them. The CDR3 runs to 12 residues. Germline V CDR1 and CDR2: SGHAT, FQNNGV. CDR3 protein: CASSLRVTEAFF. The CDR3 bases are TGTGCCAGCAGCTTACGGGTAACTGAAGCTTTCTTT.

The rearrangement links TRBV19 to TRBJ1-2; 8 nucleotides align to TRBD1. Germline CDR1 LNHDA, CDR2 SQIVND (reference sequence). This CDR3 contains 16 residues. V gave up 3 bases and J gave up 7 bases; unmatched junction bases: 13. CDR3 in DNA: TGTGCCAGTAGTATGGACCTAACAGGGGGGAATGGTGGCTACACCTTC. Its protein is CASSMDLTGGNGGYTF.

The genes are TRBV2 and TRBJ2-1; 12 nucleotides match TRBD2. Unmatched junction bases numbered 5, after V lost 9 bases and J lost 8 bases. CDR1 is SNHLY and CDR2 is FYNNEI in the germline V gene. This CDR3 is built from 13 residues. CDR3 nucleotide sequence: TGTGCCAGATCTAGCGGGGGGGCCTATGAGCAGTTCTTC. Its translation: CARSSGGAYEQFF.

This clone has only one observation. This chain uses TRBV5-8 with TRBJ2-5; TRBD1 matches 7 bases. From germline, CDR1 is SGHTS and CDR2 YDEGEE. This CDR3 comprises 16 residues. Trimming removed 0 bases from V and 5 bases from J; junction bases left unmatched: 10. CDR3 protein: CASSLDGTAQGETQYF. The CDR3, as DNA: TGTGCCAGCAGCTTGGACGGGACAGCACAGGGTGAGACCCAGTACTTC. The full variable domain, completed using reference TRBV5-8 and TRBJ2-5, is EAGVTQSPTHLIKTRGQQATLRCSPISGHTSVYWYQQALGLGLQFLLWYDEGEERNRGNFPPRFSGRQFPNYSSELNVNALELEDSALYLCASSLDGTAQGETQYFGPGTRLLVL.

The genes are TRBV5-1 and TRBJ2-7; unclear D gene. This CDR3 is built from 14 residues. Trimming stripped 0 bases from V and 5 bases from J, with 12 bases between. Germline V CDR1 and CDR2: SGHRS, YFSETQ. CDR3 DNA: TGCGCCAGCAGCTTGGGGTTGCAGGTGGACGAGCAGTACTTC. Amino acids: CASSLGLQVDEQYF.

The chain joins TRBV6-6 to TRBJ2-1; D is ambiguous. Germline values: CDR1 MNHNY, CDR2 SVGAGI (reference sequence). CDR3 size: 13 residues. The V end lost 3 bases, the J end lost 2 bases, and 5 bases lay between the germline ends. CDR3 region: CASSYSTYNEQFF. CDR3 DNA: TGTGCCAGCAGTTATAGCACCTACAATGAGCAGTTCTTC.